One T cell receptor (beta chain) is described in this entry. The data originate from a study of shared clonotypes between healthy human individuals. The repertoire was sequenced with immunoSEQ multiplex PCR; TCRdb's copy has only in-frame clones and lacks some. The sample shows around 2,000,000 clones, roughly 94% of them seen only once. CDR1 is MNHEY and CDR2 is SVGAGI in the germline V gene. The CDR3 totals 15 residues. Trimming took off 5 bases at V and 2 bases at J, with 13 bases between the two ends. Sequences were obtained from naive CD4+ T cells sorted from blood. Subset in this sample: CD45RA+ positively selected. This sequence joins TRBV6-5 and TRBJ2-1; D may be TRBD2 (7 bases). The source is a man between 18 and 35 years old in good health. The chain's CDR3 is CASSGSGGAYNEQFF. CDR3 DNA sequence: TGTGCCAGCAGTGGCTCGGGGGGCGCCTACAATGAGCAGTTCTTC.